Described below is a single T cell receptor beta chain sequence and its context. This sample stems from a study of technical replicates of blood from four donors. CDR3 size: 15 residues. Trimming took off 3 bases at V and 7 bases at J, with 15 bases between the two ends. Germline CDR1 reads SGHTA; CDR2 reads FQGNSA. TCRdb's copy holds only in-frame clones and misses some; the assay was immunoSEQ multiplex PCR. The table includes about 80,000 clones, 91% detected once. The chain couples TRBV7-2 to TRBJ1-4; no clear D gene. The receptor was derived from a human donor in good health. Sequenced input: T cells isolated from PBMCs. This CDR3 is CASSLRGHESEKLFF. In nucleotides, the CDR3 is TGTGCCAGCAGCTTGAGAGGGCATGAAAGTGAAAAACTGTTTTTT.